The 5 T cell receptor beta chains below all came from one sample that was sequenced in a study of shared clonotypes between healthy human individuals. The protocol was immunoSEQ multiplex PCR, while the TCRdb copy is restricted to in-frame clones and leaves out a portion. The table includes about 380,000 clones, 90% to 97% detected once. The specimen sequenced was memory CD8+ T cells sorted from blood. Subset reported: CD45RO+ cells pooled with CCR7-negative TemRA cells. The source of these receptors is a man between 25 and 39 years old in good health.

The chain carries TRBV28 and TRBJ1-5; the D gene is possibly TRBD1 (5 bases). Germline V gene sequence: CDR1 MDHEN, CDR2 SYDVKM. Trimming took 1 base from V and 4 from J, leaving 23 bases between them. CDR3 length equals 19 residues. The CDR3 is CASSLFDSWRRAPNQPQHF. In DNA form, the CDR3 reads TGTGCCAGCAGTTTATTTGATTCCTGGCGCAGGGCTCCAAATCAGCCCCAGCATTTT.

The chain links TRBV5-4 to TRBJ2-1, with TRBD1 matching 7 bases. CDR3 length: 15 residues. Per germline, CDR1 SGHNT and CDR2 YYREEE (reference sequence). V trimming: 4 bases; J trimming: 4 bases; junction bases outside the gene matches: 8. Written as DNA, the CDR3 is TGTGCCAGCAGCGGACAGGCCGCGGGTTACAATGAGCAGTTCTTC. It encodes CASSGQAAGYNEQFF.

This chain connects TRBV7-8 to TRBJ1-2; D unclear. V was cut by 5 bases and J by 4 bases, with 14 bases left in between. The germline CDR1 and CDR2 sequences are SGHVS and FQNEAQ. The CDR3 is made up of 14 amino acids. CDR3 sequence reads: CASSPKIRAYGYTF. As DNA, the CDR3 is TGTGCCAGCAGCCCCAAGATCCGCGCCTATGGCTACACCTTC.

This chain joins TRBV20-1 and TRBJ1-2; D gene ambiguous. V dropped 7 bases and J dropped 4 bases, with 10 bases sitting between them. The CDR3 has 11 residues. Germline values: CDR1 DFQATT, CDR2 SNEGSKA (reference sequence). As DNA, the CDR3 is TGCAGTGGCCGTGGGATCTATGGCTACACCTTC. Amino acids: CSGRGIYGYTF.

This chain links TRBV18 with TRBJ1-5; no firm D call. Germline V gene data show CDR1 as KGHSH and CDR2 as LQKENI. The germline V and J ends were trimmed by 6 bases and 2 bases, with 11 bases remaining between them. This CDR3 has 14 amino acids. The CDR3 region is CASSPQEGNQPQHF. The DNA of the CDR3 is TGTGCCAGCTCGCCTCAGGAGGGCAATCAGCCCCAGCATTTT.